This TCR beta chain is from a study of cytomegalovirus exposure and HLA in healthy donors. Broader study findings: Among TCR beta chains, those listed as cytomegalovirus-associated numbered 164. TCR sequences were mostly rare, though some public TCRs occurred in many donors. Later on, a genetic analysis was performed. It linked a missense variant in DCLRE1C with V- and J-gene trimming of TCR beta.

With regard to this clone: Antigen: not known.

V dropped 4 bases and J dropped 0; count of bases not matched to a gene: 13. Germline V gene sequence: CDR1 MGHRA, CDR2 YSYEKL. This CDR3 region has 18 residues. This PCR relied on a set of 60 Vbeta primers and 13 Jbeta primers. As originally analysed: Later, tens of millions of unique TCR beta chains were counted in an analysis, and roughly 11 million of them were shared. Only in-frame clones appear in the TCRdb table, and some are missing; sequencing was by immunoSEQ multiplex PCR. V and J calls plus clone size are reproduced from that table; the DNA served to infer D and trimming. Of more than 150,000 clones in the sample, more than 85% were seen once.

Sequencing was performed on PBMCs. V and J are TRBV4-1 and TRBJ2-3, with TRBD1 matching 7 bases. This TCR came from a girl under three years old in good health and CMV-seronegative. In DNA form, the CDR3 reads TGCGCCAGCAGCCCGACAGGGCCCCAATACCTTAGCACAGATACGCAGTATTTT. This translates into CASSPTGPQYLSTDTQYF.